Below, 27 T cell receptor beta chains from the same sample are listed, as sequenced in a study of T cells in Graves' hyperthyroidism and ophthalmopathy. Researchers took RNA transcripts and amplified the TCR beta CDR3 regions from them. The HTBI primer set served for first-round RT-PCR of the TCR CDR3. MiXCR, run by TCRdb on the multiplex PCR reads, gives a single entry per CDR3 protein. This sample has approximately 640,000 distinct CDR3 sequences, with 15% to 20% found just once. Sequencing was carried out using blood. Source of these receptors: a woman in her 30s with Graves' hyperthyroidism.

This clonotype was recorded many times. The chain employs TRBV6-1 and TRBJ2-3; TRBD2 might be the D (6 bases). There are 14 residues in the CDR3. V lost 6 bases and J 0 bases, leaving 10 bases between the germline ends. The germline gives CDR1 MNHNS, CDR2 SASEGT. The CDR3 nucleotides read TGTGCCAGCAGGGGCGGGATTAGCACAGATACGCAGTATTTT. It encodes CASRGGISTDTQYF.

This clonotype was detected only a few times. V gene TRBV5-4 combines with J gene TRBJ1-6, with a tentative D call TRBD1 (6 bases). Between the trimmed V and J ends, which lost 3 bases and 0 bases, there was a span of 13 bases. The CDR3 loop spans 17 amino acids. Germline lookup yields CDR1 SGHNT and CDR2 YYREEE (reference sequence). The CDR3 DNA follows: TGTGCCAGCAGCTCCGGGACAAAAAGCTCCTATAATTCACCCCTCCACTTT. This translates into CASSSGTKSSYNSPLHF. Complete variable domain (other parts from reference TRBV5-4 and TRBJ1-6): ETGVTQSPTHLIKTRGQQVTLRCSSQSGHNTVSWYQQALGQGPQFIFQYYREEENGRGNFPPRFSGLQFPNYSSELNVNALELDDSALYLCASSSGTKSSYNSPLHFGNGTRLTVT.

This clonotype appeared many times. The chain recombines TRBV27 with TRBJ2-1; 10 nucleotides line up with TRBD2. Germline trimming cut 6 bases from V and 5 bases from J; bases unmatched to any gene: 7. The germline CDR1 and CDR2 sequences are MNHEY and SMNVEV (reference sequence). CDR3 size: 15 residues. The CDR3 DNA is TGTGCCAGCAGCTTAGCGGGAGGTATCCACAATGAGCAGTTCTTC. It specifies CASSLAGGIHNEQFF.

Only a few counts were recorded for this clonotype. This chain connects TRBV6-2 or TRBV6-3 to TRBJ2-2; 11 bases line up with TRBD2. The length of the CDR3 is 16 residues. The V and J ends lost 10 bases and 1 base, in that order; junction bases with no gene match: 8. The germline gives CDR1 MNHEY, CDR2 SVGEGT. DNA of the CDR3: TGTGCCATCCGGAAGGGACTAGCGGTGAACACCGGGGAGCTGTTTTTT. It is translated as CAIRKGLAVNTGELFF.

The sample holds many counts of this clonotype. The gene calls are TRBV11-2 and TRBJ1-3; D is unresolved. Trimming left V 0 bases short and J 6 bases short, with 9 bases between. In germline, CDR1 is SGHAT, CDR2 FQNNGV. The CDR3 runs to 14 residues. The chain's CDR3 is CASSLDPSVNTIYF. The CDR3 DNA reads TGTGCCAGCAGCTTAGATCCGAGCGTAAACACCATATATTTT.

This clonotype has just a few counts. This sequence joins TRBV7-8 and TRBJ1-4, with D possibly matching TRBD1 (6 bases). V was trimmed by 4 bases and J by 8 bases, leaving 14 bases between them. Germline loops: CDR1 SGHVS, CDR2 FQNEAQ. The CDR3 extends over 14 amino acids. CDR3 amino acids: CASSWRGASEKLFF. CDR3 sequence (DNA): TGTGCCAGCAGCTGGCGGGGGGCTAGCGAAAAACTGTTTTTT.

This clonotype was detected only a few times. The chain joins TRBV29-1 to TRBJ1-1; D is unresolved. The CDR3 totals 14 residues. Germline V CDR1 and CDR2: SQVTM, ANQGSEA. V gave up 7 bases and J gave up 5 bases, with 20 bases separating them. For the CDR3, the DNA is TGCAGCGCCCGGCCGGGTCCCAGAAAAACTGAAGCTTTCTTT. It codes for CSARPGPRKTEAFF. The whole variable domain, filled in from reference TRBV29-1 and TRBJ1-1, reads SAVISQKPSRDICQRGTSLTIQCQVDSQVTMMFWYRQQPGQSLTLIATANQGSEATYESGFVIDKFPISRPNLTFSTLTVSNMSPEDSSIYLCSARPGPRKTEAFFGQGTRLTVV.

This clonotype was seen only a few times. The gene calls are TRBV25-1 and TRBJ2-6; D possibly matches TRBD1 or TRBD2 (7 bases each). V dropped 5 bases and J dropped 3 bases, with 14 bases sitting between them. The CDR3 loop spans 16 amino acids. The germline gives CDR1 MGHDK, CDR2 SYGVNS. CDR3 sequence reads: CASSKGGGGGANVLTF. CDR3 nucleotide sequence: TGTGCCAGCAGTAAGGGAGGGGGCGGTGGGGCCAACGTCCTGACTTTC.

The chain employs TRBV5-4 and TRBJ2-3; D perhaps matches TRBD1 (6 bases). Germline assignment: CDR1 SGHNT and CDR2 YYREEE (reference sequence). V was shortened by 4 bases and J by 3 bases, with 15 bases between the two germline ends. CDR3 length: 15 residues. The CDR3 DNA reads TGTGCCAGCAGCCCGCTGGGGGCGCAAACAGATACGCAGTATTTT. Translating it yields CASSPLGAQTDTQYF.

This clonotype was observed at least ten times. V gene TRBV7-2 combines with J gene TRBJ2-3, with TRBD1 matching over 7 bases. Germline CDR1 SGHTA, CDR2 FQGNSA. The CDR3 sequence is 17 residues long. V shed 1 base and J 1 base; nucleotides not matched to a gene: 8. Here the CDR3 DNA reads TGTGCCAGCAGCTTAGGAGGGGGCGCGTCGGGCACAGATACGCAGTATTTT. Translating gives CASSLGGGASGTDTQYF.

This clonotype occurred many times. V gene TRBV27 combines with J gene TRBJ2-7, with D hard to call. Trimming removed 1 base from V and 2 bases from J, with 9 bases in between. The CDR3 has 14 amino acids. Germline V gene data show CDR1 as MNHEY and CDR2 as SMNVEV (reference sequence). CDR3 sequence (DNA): TGTGCCAGCAGTTTATTCACTGGCACCTACGAGCAGTACTTC. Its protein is CASSLFTGTYEQYF.

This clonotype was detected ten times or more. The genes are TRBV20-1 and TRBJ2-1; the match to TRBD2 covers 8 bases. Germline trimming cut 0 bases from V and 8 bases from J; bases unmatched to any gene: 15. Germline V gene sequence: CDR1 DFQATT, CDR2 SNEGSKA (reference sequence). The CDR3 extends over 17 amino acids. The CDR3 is CSARDSLPGLEPDEQFF. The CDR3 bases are TGCAGTGCTAGAGATTCTCTCCCGGGACTAGAGCCCGATGAGCAGTTCTTC.

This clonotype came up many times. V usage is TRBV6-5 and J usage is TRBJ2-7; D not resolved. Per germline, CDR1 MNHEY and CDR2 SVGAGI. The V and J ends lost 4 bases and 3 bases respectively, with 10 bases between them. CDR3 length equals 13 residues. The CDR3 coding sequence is TGTGCCAGCAGTTTCTCGCAGAACTACGAGCAGTACTTC. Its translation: CASSFSQNYEQYF.

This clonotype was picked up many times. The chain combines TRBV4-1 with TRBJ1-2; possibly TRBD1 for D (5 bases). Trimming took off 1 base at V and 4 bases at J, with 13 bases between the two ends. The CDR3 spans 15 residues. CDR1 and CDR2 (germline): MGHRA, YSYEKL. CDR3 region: CASSQAPGLAYGYTF. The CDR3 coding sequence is TGCGCCAGCAGCCAAGCCCCAGGGTTGGCCTATGGCTACACCTTC.

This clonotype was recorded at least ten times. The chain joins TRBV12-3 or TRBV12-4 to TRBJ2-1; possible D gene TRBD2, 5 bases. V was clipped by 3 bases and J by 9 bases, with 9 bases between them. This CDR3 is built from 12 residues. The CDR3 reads CASSFREGEQFF. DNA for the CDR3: TGTGCCAGCAGTTTTCGGGAAGGTGAGCAGTTCTTC.

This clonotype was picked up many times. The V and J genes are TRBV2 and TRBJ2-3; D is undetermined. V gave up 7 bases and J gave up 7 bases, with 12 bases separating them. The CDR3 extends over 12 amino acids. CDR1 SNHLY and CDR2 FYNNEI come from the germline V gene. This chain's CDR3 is CASTGVGNTQYF. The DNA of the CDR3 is TGTGCCAGCACTGGTGTTGGAAATACGCAGTATTTT.

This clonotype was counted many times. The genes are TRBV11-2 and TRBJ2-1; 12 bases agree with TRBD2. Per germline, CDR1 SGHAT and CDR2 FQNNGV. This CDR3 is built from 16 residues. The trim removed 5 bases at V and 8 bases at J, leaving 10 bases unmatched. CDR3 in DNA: TGTGCCAGCAGCCTTACTAGCGGGAGGAGAGGGCATGAGCAGTTCTTC. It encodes CASSLTSGRRGHEQFF.

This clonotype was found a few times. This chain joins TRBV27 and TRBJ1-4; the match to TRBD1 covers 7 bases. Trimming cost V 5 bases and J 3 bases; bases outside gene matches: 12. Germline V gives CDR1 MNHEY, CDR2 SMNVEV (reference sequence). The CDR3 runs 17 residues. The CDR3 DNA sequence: TGTGCCAGCAGTCGCCAGGGGCAGGGGGGATCTAATGAAAAACTGTTTTTT. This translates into CASSRQGQGGSNEKLFF. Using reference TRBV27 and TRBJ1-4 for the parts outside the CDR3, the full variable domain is EAQVTQNPRYLITVTGKKLTVTCSQNMNHEYMSWYRQDPGLGLRQIYYSMNVEVTDKGDVPEGYKVSRKEKRNFPLILESPSPNQTSLYFCASSRQGQGGSNEKLFFGSGTQLSVL.

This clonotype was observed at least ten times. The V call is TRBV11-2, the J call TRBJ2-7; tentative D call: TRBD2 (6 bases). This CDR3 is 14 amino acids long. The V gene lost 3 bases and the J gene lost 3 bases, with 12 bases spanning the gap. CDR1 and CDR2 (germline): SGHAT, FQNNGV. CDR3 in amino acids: CASSLSPGSYEQYF. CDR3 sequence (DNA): TGTGCCAGCAGCTTGTCCCCCGGGAGCTACGAGCAGTACTTC.

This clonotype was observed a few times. The CDR3 DNA sequence: TGTGCCAGCAGCTTGGGGCTCCCGGGACAGGGATATAGCACAGATACGCAGTATTTT. Translation gives CASSLGLPGQGYSTDTQYF. The chain has TRBV7-2 and TRBJ2-3, with 9 positions matching TRBD1. The germline V gene has CDR1 SGHTA and CDR2 FQGNSA. CDR3 length: 19 amino acids. J lost 0 bases, V lost 3 bases, and 13 bases had no gene match.

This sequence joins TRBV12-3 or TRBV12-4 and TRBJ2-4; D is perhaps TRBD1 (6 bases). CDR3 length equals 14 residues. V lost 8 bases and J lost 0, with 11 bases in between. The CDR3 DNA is TGTGCCAGCGGATACAGGGAAGCCAAAAACATTCAGTACTTC. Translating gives CASGYREAKNIQYF.

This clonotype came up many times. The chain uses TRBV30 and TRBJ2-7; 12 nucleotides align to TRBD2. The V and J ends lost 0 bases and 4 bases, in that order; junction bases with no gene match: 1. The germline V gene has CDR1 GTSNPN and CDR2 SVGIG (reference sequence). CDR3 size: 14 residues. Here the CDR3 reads CAWSVTSGRYEQYF. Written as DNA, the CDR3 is TGTGCCTGGAGTGTCACTAGCGGGAGGTACGAGCAGTACTTC.

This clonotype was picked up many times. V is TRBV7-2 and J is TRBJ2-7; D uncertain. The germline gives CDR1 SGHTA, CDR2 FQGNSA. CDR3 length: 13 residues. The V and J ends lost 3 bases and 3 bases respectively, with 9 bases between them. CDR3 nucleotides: TGTGCCAGCAGCTTGACTCAGAACTACGAGCAGTACTTC. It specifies CASSLTQNYEQYF.

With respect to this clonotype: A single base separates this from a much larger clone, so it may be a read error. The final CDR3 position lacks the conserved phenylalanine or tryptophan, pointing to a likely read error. CDR3 in amino acids: CSAPDRTYEQYL. In DNA, the CDR3 is TGCAGTGCACCGGACAGGACCTACGAGCAGTACCTC. V usage is TRBV20-1 and J usage is TRBJ2-7; 7 bases line up with TRBD1. This CDR3 has 12 amino acids. V shed 6 bases and J 2 bases; nucleotides not matched to a gene: 4. Per the germline V gene, CDR1 is DFQATT and CDR2 is SNEGSKA (reference sequence).

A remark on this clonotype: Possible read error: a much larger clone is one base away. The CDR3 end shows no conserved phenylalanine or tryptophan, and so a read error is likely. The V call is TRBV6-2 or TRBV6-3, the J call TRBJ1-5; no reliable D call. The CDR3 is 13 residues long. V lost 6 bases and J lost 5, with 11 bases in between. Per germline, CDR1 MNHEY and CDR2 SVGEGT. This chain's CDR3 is CASSRVPHQPQHS. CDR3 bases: TGTGCCAGCAGCCGGGTGCCACATCAGCCCCAGCATTCT.

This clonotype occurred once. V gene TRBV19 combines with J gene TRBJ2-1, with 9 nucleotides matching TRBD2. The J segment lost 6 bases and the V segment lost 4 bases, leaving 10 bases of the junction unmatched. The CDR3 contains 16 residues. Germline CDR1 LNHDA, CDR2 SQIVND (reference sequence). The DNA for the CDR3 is TGTGCCAGTAGTACATCGGGACTAGCAAGGGGCAATGAGCAGTTCTTC. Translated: CASSTSGLARGNEQFF.

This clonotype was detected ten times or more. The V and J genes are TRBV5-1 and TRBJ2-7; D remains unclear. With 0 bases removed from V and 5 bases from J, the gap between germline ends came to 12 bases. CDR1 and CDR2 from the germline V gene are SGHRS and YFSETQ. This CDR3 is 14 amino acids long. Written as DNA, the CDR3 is TGCGCCAGCAGCTTGGGTCCATTTTTGAACGAGCAGTACTTC. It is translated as CASSLGPFLNEQYF.